This TCR beta chain originates from a study of cytomegalovirus exposure and HLA in healthy donors. Whole-study findings and limits: Later analysis suggested links between common viral pathogens and several top significant clusters.

The PCR had 60 Vbeta and 13 Jbeta primers. Repertoires were generated with immunoSEQ multiplex PCR, while TCRdb's copy carries only in-frame clones and drops some. This table has approximately 92,000 clones, 60% to 80% appearing once. Notes on this clone: Its antigen is not known.

V shed 2 bases, J shed 6 bases, and the junction held 5 bases outside the gene matches. Germline CDR1 reads GTSNPN; CDR2 reads SVGIG (reference sequence). This CDR3 is built from 13 residues. V usage is TRBV30 and J usage is TRBJ1-2; TRBD1 matches 8 bases. The receptor was derived from a man in his sixties in good health and CMV-seronegative. Sequenced input: PBMCs. For the CDR3, the DNA is TGTGCCTGGAGTAAGGACAGGGCTAATGGCTACACCTTC. It specifies CAWSKDRANGYTF.